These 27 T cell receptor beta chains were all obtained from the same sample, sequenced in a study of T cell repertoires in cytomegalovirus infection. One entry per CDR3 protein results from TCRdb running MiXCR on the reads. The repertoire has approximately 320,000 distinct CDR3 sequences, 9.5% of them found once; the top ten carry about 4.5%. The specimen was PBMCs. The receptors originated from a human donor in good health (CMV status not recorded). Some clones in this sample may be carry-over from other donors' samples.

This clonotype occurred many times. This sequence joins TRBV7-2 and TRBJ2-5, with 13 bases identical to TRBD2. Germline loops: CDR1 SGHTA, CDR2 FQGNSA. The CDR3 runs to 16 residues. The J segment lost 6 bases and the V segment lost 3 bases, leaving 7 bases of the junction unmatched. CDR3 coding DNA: TGTGCCAGCAGCTTTACTAGCGGGGGGGCTAGAAAGACCCAGTACTTC. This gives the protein CASSFTSGGARKTQYF.

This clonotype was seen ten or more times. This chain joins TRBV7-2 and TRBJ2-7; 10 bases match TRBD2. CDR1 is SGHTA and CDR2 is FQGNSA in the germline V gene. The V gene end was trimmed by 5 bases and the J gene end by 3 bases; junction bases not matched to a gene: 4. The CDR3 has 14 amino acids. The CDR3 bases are TGTGCCAGCAGCCCGGGACTAGCGAGCTACGAGCAGTACTTC. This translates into CASSPGLASYEQYF.

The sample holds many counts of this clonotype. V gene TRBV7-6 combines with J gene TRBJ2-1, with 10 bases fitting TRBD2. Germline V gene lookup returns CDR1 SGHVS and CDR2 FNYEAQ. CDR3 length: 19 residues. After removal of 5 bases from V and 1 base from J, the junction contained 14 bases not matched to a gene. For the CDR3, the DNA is TGTGCCAGCAGCGGGAGAGATAGCGGGGGGTATCGGTCCTACAATGAGCAGTTCTTC. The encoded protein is CASSGRDSGGYRSYNEQFF.

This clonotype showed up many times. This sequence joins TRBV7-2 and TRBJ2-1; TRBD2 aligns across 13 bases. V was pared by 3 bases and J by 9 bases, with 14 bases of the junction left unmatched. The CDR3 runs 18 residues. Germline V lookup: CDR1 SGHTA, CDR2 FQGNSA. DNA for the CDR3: TGTGCCAGCAGCTTCCAGGGGGCCCAGACTAGCGGGAGGTCTGAGCAGTTCTTC. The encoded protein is CASSFQGAQTSGRSEQFF.

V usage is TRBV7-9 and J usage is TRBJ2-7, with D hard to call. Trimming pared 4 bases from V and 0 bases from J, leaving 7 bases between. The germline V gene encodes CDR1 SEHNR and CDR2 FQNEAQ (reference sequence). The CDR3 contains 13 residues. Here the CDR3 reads CASSSNSSYEQYF. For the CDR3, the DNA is TGTGCCAGCAGCTCTAACAGCTCCTACGAGCAGTACTTC.

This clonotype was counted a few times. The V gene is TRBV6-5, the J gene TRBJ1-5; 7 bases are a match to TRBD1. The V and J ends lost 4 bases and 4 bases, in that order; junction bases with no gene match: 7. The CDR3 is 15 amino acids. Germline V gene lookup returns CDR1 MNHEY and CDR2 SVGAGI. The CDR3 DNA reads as TGTGCCAGCAGTTCTCAGGCAGGGGGAAATCAGCCCCAGCATTTT. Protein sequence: CASSSQAGGNQPQHF.

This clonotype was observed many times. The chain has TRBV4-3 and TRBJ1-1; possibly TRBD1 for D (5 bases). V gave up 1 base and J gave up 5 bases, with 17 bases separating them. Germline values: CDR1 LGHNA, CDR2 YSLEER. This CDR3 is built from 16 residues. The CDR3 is CASSQGTDRGKTEAFF. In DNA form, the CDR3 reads TGCGCCAGCAGCCAAGGGACGGACCGGGGGAAAACTGAAGCTTTCTTT.

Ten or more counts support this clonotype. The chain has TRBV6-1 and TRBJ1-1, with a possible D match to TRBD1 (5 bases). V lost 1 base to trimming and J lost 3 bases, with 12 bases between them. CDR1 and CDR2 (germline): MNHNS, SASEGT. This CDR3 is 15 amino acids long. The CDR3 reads CASSEGQGLDTEAFF. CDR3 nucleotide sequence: TGTGCCAGCAGTGAAGGCCAGGGACTGGACACTGAAGCTTTCTTT.

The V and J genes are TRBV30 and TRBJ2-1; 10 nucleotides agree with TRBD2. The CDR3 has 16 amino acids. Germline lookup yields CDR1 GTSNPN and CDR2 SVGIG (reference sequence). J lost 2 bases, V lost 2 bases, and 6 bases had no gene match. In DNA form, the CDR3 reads TGTGCCTGGAGTCCAGGACTAGCGGAGACCTACAATGAGCAGTTCTTC. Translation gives CAWSPGLAETYNEQFF.

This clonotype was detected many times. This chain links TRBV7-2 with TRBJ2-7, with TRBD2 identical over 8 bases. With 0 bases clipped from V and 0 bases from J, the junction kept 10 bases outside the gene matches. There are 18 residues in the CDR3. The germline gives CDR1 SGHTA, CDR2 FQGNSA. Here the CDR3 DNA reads TGTGCCAGCAGCTTAGCGAGTAGCGGGGTCCGCAGCTCCTACGAGCAGTACTTC. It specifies CASSLASSGVRSSYEQYF.

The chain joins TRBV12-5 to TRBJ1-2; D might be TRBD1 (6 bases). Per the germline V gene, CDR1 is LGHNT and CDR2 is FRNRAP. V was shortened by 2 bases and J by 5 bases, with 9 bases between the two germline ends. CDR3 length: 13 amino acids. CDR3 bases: TGTGCTAGTGGTTTGCCAGGGGATTATGGCTACACCTTC. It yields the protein CASGLPGDYGYTF.

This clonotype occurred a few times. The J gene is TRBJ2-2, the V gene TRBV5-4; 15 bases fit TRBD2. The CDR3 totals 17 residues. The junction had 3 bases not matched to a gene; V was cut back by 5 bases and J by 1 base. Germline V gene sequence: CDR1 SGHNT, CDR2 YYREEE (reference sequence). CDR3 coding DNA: TGTGCCAGCAGTCCGGGACTAGCGGGGGGGAACACCGGGGAGCTGTTTTTT. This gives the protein CASSPGLAGGNTGELFF.

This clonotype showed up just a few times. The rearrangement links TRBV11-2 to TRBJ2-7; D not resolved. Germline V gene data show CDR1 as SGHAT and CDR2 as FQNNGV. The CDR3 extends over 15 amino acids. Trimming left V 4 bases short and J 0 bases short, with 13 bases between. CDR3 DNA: TGTGCCAGCAGCTATCGACGGGCCTTCTCCTACGAGCAGTACTTC. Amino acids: CASSYRRAFSYEQYF.

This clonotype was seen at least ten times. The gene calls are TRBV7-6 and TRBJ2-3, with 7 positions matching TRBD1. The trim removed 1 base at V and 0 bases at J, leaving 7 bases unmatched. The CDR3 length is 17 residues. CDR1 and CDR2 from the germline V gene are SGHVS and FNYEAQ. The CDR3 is CASSLGLATGSTDTQYF. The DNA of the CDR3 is TGTGCCAGCAGCTTAGGATTGGCGACAGGGAGCACAGATACGCAGTATTTT.

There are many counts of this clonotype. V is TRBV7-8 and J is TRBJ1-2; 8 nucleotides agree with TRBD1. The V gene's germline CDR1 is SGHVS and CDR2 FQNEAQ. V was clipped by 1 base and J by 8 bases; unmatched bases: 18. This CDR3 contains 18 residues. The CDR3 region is CASSLVSAGGPQVGGYTF. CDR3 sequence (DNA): TGTGCCAGCAGCTTAGTCTCTGCAGGGGGCCCACAAGTGGGAGGCTACACCTTC.

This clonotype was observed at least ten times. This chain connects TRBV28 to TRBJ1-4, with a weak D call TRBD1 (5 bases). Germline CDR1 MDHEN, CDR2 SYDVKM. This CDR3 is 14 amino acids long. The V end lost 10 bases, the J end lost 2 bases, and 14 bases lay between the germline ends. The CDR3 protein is CAIARSGTNEKLFF. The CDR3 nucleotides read TGTGCCATCGCGAGGTCAGGGACTAATGAAAAACTGTTTTTT.

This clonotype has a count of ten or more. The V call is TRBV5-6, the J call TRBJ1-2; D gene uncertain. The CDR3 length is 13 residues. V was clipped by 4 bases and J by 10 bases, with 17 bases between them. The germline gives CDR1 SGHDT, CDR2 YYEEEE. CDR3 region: CASSQRQLKLYTF. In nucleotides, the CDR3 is TGTGCCAGCAGCCAACGGCAGCTTAAGCTCTACACCTTC. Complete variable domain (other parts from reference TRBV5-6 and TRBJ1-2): DAGVTQSPTHLIKTRGQQVTLRCSPKSGHDTVSWYQQALGQGPQFIFQYYEEEERQRGNFPDRFSGHQFPNYSSELNVNALLLGDSALYLCASSQRQLKLYTFGSGTRLTVV.

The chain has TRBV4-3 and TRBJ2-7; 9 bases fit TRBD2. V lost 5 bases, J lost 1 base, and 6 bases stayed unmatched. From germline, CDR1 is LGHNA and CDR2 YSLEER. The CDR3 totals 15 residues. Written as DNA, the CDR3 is TGCGCCAGCAGCGAACTTAGCGGGAGATCCTACGAGCAGTACTTC. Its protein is CASSELSGRSYEQYF.

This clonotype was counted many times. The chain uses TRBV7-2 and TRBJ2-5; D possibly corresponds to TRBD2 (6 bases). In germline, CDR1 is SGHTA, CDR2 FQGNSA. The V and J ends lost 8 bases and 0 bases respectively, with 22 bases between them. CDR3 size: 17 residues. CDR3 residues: CASQRGLRNPYQETQYF. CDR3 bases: TGTGCCAGCCAGAGGGGACTTCGAAACCCGTACCAAGAGACCCAGTACTTC.

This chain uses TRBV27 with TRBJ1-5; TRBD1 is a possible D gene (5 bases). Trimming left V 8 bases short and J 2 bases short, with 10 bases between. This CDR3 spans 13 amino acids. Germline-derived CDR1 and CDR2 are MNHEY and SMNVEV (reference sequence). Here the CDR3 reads CASGGKGNQPQHF. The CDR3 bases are TGTGCCAGCGGGGGGAAGGGCAATCAGCCCCAGCATTTT.

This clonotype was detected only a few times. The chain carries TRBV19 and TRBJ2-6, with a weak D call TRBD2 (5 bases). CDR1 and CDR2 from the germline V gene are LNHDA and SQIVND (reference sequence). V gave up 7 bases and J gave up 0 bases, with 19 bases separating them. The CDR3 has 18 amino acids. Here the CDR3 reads CASTRWRTRSSGANVLTF. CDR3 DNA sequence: TGTGCCAGTACCCGGTGGAGGACCCGAAGCTCTGGGGCCAACGTCCTGACTTTC.

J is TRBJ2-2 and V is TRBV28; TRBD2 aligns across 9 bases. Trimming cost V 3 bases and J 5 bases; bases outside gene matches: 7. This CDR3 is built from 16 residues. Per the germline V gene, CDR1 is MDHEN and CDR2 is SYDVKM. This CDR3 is CASSFEGLAWTGELFF. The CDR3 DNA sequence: TGTGCCAGCAGTTTCGAGGGACTAGCATGGACCGGGGAGCTGTTTTTT.

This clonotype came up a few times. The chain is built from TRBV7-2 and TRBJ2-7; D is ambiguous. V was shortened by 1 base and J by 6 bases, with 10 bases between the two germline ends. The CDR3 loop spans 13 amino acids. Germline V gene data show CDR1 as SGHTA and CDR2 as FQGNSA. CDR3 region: CASSLDRVIEQYF. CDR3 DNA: TGTGCCAGCAGCTTAGATCGCGTTATCGAGCAGTACTTC.

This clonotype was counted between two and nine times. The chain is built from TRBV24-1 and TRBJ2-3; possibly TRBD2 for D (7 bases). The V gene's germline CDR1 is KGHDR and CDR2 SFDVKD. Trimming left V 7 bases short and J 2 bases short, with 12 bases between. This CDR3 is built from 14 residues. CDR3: CATRPAGATDTQYF. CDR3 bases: TGTGCCACCAGGCCCGCGGGGGCCACAGATACGCAGTATTTT.

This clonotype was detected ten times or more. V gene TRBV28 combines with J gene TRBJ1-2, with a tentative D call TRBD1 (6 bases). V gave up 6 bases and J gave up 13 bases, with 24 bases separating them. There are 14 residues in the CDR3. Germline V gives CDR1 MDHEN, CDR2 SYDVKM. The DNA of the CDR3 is TGTGCCAGCAGCTCCACAGGGTTCTGGGGCGGTTCCACCTTC. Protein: CASSSTGFWGGSTF.

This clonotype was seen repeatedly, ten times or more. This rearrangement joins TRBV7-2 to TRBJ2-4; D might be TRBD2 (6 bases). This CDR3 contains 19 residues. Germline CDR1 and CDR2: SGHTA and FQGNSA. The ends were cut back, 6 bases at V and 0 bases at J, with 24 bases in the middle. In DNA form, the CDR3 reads TGTGCCAGCAGTTTAAGGGGAGGTGGAGGCCTAAGAGCCAAAAACATTCAGTACTTC. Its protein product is CASSLRGGGGLRAKNIQYF.

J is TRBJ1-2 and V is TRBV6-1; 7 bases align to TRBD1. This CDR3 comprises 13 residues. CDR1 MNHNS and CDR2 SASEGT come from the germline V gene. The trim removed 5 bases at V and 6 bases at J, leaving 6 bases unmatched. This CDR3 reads CASSPGTVDGYTF. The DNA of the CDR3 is TGTGCCAGCAGTCCGGGGACAGTCGATGGCTACACCTTC.